This TCR beta chain derives from a study of blood T cell repertoires in COVID-19 (dated by TCRdb to the early 2020s). With regard to the full study: The collaborator samples originated in the United States, Italy and Spain and spanned the acute and convalescent phases of COVID-19. Where available, HLA class I and class II types were taken from metadata supplied by the sample provider and were not determined by assay-based typing. The dataset comprised deeply sampled blood TCRbeta repertoires from subjects exposed to, actively infected with, or recovered from COVID-19. The prospective study material was composed of cDNA or gDNA derived from T cells, B-cell-depleted T cells, or PBMCs. The sample metadata nearly always contained a de-identified subject ID, COVID-19 status, age in years and sex. A freely available public database, intended as a resource for researchers studying the immune response to SARS-CoV-2, is where the repertoires were released. The samples were drawn from two sources: the first 160 participants of the ongoing ImmuneRACE study, and 1,254 subjects contributed by 6 global collaborators. Beyond this particular receptor, the publication reports: The amount of clinical and demographic metadata varied by source and participant and was provided uncurated.

According to the germline V gene, CDR1 reads MRHNA and CDR2 reads SNTAGT. Taken from cysteine to phenylalanine, the CDR3 has 15 residues. Only the CDR3 DNA is retained, 45 bases long and in frame from the first base. Here V drops 3 bases and J drops 6 bases, and the junction holds 8 bases not matched to any gene. Participants in the prospective study were enrolled through a virtual design, were aged about 18 to 100 years, and lived in about 25 United States geographic areas. To assign participants to cohorts, the prospective study relied on clinical history that participants themselves reported in a screening survey and a study questionnaire. Each participant in the prospective study had whole blood, serum and a nasopharyngeal or oropharyngeal swab collected by mobile phlebotomists. Additional blood draws and questionnaires over an approximately two-month period could optionally be provided by prospective study participants. Blood samples from the prospective study were shipped frozen or at room temperature prior to DNA extraction.

TCRbeta CDR3 regions were amplified from genomic DNA by means of the immunoSEQ Assay, a bias-controlled multiplex PCR. As for the authors' bioinformatics: The number of nucleated cells in each sample was estimated from the amplification of reference gene primers within the assay. To quantify the absolute abundance of each unique TCRbeta CDR3 rearrangement, sequence reads were collapsed and filtered. For each sample, productive Simpson clonality was calculated as the square root of Simpson's diversity index over productive rearrangements. TCRdb stores this immuneACCESS table with in-frame sequences only. Part of the clones is absent; in the studies checked, under half of the shortfall reflects unresolved V genes, and no reason is known for the rest. The DNA was the basis for D and trimming; V, J and clone size are from that table. The sample table records approximately 53,000 clones; 70% to 85% of these occur just once. About 5.8% of the sample comes from the top ten.

As for this clone: This clone's antigen is unknown. No base quality information exists; no much larger clone differs at one position.

What was sequenced was PBMCs or T cells enriched from blood (not recorded which). The receptor comes from a woman aged 45-60 years with acute COVID-19. The receptor chain draws on TRBV6-4 and TRBJ2-1, and 7 junctional nucleotides match TRBD1. The DNA reads TGTGCCAGCAGTGAAGATGGGACAGTTTTCAATGAGCAGTTCTTC. Its product reads: CASSEDGTVFNEQFF.